This T cell receptor beta chain is from a study of PD-1 blockade in classical Hodgkin lymphoma (dated by TCRdb to 2019 to 2021). Background for the entire study: Nivolumab dosing was 3 mg/kg intravenously every 2 weeks, continuing until either disease progression or unacceptable toxicity. The study used TCR beta sequencing and CyTOF to define a peripheral blood immune signature of response to PD-1 blockade in classical Hodgkin lymphoma. On the study overall, not on this receptor specifically: By C4D1, a significant rise was seen in CD4+ TCR diversity but not in CD8+ TCR diversity (p=0.0027 vs p=0.16), and the rise was most apparent among complete responders (p=0.02). The study covered only a single clinical trial cohort, and the causes of the repertoire differences, possibly disease activity or prior therapy, were still not defined. Diversity was lower in patients who began nivolumab less than 1 year after ASCT, so these patients were left out of later analyses to avoid confounding by immune reconstitution. Trial patients with a complete response had baseline diversity similar to that of newly diagnosed patients, while partial responders and progressors had significantly lower diversity. Baseline TCR diversity was reported to be lower in newly diagnosed patients than in healthy donors, and even lower in relapsed/refractory patients.

Genomic DNA was extracted with the Qiagen DNeasy kit from unsorted PBMCs and from negatively selected CD4+ and CD8+ fractions. Amplification of TCR beta CDR3 regions was done by immunoSEQ multiplex PCR with primers that anneal to V and J segments. Amplification bias was minimized using a synthetic immune receptor repertoire, and residual bias was removed computationally after sequencing. As for the original processing: Custom Python scripts were used to quantify repertoire diversity as the Shannon entropy index. Unsorted, CD4+ and CD8+ repertoires were examined separately, except in combined analyses, for which CD4+ and CD8+ sequences were merged in silico. Clonal expansion was defined as a frequency increase of at least 2-fold after treatment compared with C1D1, and clones undetected at baseline were assigned a pseudocount of 0.5. Singleton clones were defined as clones with 0 or 1 copy at C1D1, and non-singleton clones were defined as clones with 2 or more copies. Clones expanded in unsorted samples were labelled as CD4+, CD8+ or unknown by matching protein sequences in sorted samples from the same patient. Diversity changes from C1D1 to C4D1 were tested in paired samples using Wilcoxon tests. Not all clones reach the TCRdb copy of this immuneACCESS table, which keeps in-frame sequences only. Checked studies attribute under half of the gap to unresolved V genes and leave the rest unexplained. The DNA gave D and trimming, while V, J and clone size come from that table. The sample contains 7,500 to 8,500 clones, about 86% of them found a single time. Clones ranked in the top ten supply 22% of the sample.

CDR1 and CDR2, per the germline V gene, are SGHDN and FVKESK. At the junction V is shortened by 0 bases and J by 4 bases; bases outside the gene matches: 14. The CDR3 goes from the cysteine to the phenylalanine over 19 residues. This entry keeps only the CDR3 DNA: 57 bases, framed from base 1. Turning to this clone: No cognate antigen has been identified for it. No clone much larger than this one lies a single base away; base qualities are absent.

What the time point label conveys for this sample: cycle 1 day 1 (C1D1), immediately before nivolumab initiation. Every trial patient had relapsed after autologous stem cell transplantation, and cohorts A, B and C differed in prior brentuximab vedotin exposure. Using a Miltenyi CD8+ T cell isolation kit, CD8+ T cells were purified from thawed PBMCs through magnetic negative selection. The trial cohort comprised some 60 patients with relapsed/refractory classical Hodgkin lymphoma whose best overall responses were complete response, partial response or progressive disease. In the multi-cohort phase II CheckMate 205 trial, trial patients received single-agent nivolumab. Best overall response was determined by an independent review committee according to the 2007 International Working Group response criteria. Trial PBMCs were collected immediately before nivolumab initiation (C1D1) and during therapy at cycle 2 day 1 and cycle 4 day 1. After peripheral blood was drawn into 8 mL Vacutainer Cell Preparation Tubes, PBMCs were isolated by centrifugation and then cryopreserved. Purified CD4+ and CD8+ fractions were generated only in cases for which an additional PBMC sample was available. Magnetically labelled cells were removed on LS columns in a quadroMACS separator, and the flow-through was collected as the purified fraction.

Sequenced material: CD8+ T cells from blood, taken at baseline. The chain links TRBV14 with TRBJ2-3; the junction holds 9 bases that match TRBD2. This sequence originates from a human donor with classical Hodgkin lymphoma. The CDR3 corresponds to CASSQDRRRRGGRADTQYF. DNA sequence: TGTGCCAGCAGCCAAGATCGAAGAAGGCGGGGGGGCAGGGCAGATACGCAGTATTTT.